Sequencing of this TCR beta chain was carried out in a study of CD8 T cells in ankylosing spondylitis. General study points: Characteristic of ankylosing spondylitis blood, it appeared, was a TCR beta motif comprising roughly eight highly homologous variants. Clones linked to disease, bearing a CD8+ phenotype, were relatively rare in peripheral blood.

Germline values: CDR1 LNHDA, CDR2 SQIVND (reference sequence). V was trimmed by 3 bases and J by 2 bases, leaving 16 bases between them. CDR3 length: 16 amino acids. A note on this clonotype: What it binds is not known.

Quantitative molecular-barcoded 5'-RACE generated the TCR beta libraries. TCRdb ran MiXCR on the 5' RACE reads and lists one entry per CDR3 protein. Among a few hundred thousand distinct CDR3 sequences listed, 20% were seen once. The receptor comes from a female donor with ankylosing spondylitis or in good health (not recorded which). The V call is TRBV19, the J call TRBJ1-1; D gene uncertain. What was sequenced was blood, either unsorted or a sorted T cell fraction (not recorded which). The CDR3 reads CASSMLRRTANTEAFF. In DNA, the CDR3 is TGTGCCAGTAGTATGTTAAGGAGAACAGCCAACACTGAAGCTTTCTTT.